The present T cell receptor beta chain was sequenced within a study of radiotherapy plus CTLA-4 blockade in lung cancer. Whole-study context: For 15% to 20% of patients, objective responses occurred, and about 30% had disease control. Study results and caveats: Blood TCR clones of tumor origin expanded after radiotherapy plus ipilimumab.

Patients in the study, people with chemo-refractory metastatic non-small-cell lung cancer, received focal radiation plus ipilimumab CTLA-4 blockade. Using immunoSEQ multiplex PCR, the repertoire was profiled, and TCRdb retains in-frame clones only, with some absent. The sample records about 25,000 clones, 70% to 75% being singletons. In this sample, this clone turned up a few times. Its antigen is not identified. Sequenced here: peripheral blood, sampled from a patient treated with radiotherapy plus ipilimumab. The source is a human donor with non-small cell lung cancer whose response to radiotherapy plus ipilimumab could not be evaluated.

CDR3 sequence reads: CSVENVRDTEAFF. DNA for the CDR3: TGCAGCGTTGAGAATGTCCGGGACACTGAAGCTTTCTTT. The chain combines TRBV29-1 with TRBJ1-1; D not certain. The CDR3 loop spans 13 amino acids. The germline CDR1 and CDR2 sequences are SQVTM and ANQGSEA. The V end lost 3 bases, the J end lost 3 bases, and 11 bases lay between the germline ends.